A selection of T cell receptor beta chains follows, all from one sample in a study of cytomegalovirus exposure and HLA in healthy donors. Method: immunoSEQ multiplex PCR; TCRdb's copy keeps in-frame clones and lacks some. The sample has 120,000 or so clones, 74% seen once; the top ten hold almost 6%. Sequencing input: PBMCs. The receptors were sampled from a woman between 50 and 59 years old in good health and CMV-seropositive. The conserved cysteine and the conserved F or W are not part of the CDR3 here. The order of the fields is J gene, V gene, CDR3 protein.

j_call: TRBJ1-1; v_call: TRBV7-2; cdr3_aa: ASSLAPGAITEAF
j_call: TRBJ2-2; v_call: TRBV7-2; cdr3_aa: ASSLLPRGDSGELF
j_call: TRBJ1-5; v_call: TRBV7-2; cdr3_aa: ASSFPGKPQH
j_call: TRBJ2-2; v_call: TRBV9; cdr3_aa: ASSVGGPGSTGELF
j_call: TRBJ2-5; v_call: TRBV11-2; cdr3_aa: ASSRTQETQY
j_call: TRBJ1-5; v_call: TRBV5-1; cdr3_aa: ASSLDGTANQPQH
j_call: TRBJ2-5; v_call: TRBV5-4; cdr3_aa: ASRGGETQY
j_call: TRBJ1-6; v_call: TRBV5-1; cdr3_aa: ASSLATANSPLH
j_call: TRBJ2-1; v_call: TRBV6-1; cdr3_aa: ASSGTGNEQF
j_call: TRBJ1-6; v_call: TRBV6-1; cdr3_aa: ASMRQGSNSPLH
j_call: TRBJ1-2; v_call: TRBV30; cdr3_aa: AWSSGTGLGYT
j_call: TRBJ2-2; v_call: TRBV5-6; cdr3_aa: ASTQGAVHGELF
j_call: TRBJ2-2; v_call: TRBV9; cdr3_aa: ASSATGTGELF
j_call: TRBJ2-2; v_call: TRBV7-8; cdr3_aa: ASTLQEGTGELF